One sample yielded the 21 T cell receptor beta chains listed below, sequenced in a study of T cell changes during pregnancy in multiple sclerosis. Here immunoSEQ multiplex PCR was the method, and the copy in TCRdb shows in-frame clones only, minus some. The table has tens of thousands of clones, 80% to 95% seen once. This sample comprised CD4+ T cells from peripheral blood mononuclear cells, obtained in the third trimester of pregnancy. These receptors were collected from a female donor with multiple sclerosis, enrolled in a pregnancy study.

The V gene is TRBV18, the J gene TRBJ2-5, with 7 bases matching TRBD2. CDR3 size: 16 residues. Looked up from germline, CDR1 is KGHSH and CDR2 is LQKENI. The V segment lost 6 bases and the J segment 8 bases; nucleotides outside the gene matches: 18. The CDR3 loop is CASSSSRSGEGPTQYF. The CDR3 DNA follows: TGTGCCAGCTCGTCAAGCCGCAGCGGGGAAGGGCCAACCCAGTACTTC.

The chain is built from TRBV11-2 and TRBJ2-7; 7 positions match TRBD2. V lost 5 bases, J lost 4 bases, and 8 bases stayed unmatched. The CDR3 spans 14 residues. In germline, CDR1 is SGHAT, CDR2 FQNNGV. The CDR3 nucleotides are TGTGCCAGCAGCCTCGGACTAGTTGGGTACGAGCAGTACTTC. This encodes CASSLGLVGYEQYF.

The chain joins TRBV28 to TRBJ2-7; tentatively, D is TRBD2 (6 bases). The germline gives CDR1 MDHEN, CDR2 SYDVKM. The germline V and J ends were trimmed by 6 bases and 3 bases, with 15 bases remaining between them. The CDR3 is 14 residues long. Written as DNA, the CDR3 is TGTGCCAGCAGCTCCGTCGTGCGGGGCTACGAGCAGTACTTC. The encoded protein is CASSSVVRGYEQYF.

This chain connects TRBV7-2 to TRBJ2-1; 8 bases align to TRBD2. This CDR3 comprises 18 residues. Germline lookup yields CDR1 SGHTA and CDR2 FQGNSA. Trimming at V came to 1 base and at J to 0 bases, leaving 8 bases not matched to a gene. The DNA for the CDR3 is TGTGCCAGCAGCTTAGTGGCACTAGCGGTTGTCTCCTACAATGAGCAGTTCTTC. As protein: CASSLVALAVVSYNEQFF.

The rearrangement uses TRBV7-2 and TRBJ1-5; D is uncertain. CDR3 length: 13 residues. CDR1 and CDR2 from the germline V gene are SGHTA and FQGNSA. V gave up 2 bases and J gave up 5 bases, with 7 bases separating them. The CDR3 sequence: CASSLLFDQPQHF. CDR3 nucleotides: TGTGCCAGCAGCTTATTGTTCGATCAGCCCCAGCATTTT.

The chain joins TRBV7-2 to TRBJ1-2; the D gene is possibly TRBD1 (5 bases). There are 15 residues in the CDR3. Looked up from germline, CDR1 is SGHTA and CDR2 is FQGNSA. V was clipped by 0 bases and J by 2 bases, with 10 bases between them. DNA of the CDR3: TGTGCCAGCAGCTTAGCGCCCAGGGCCAACTATGGCTACACCTTC. Its protein is CASSLAPRANYGYTF.

The chain couples TRBV5-6 to TRBJ2-1, with 13 bases that match TRBD2. The CDR3 is 16 residues long. J was trimmed by 6 bases and V by 2 bases; bases with no gene match: 5. The germline V gene has CDR1 SGHDT and CDR2 YYEEEE. CDR3 region: CASSFETSGRANEQFF. DNA of the CDR3: TGTGCCAGCAGCTTCGAAACTAGCGGGAGGGCCAATGAGCAGTTCTTC.

The table lists this clone with a count of one. The V call is TRBV9, the J call TRBJ2-5, with D perhaps matching TRBD2 (6 bases). The V gene's germline CDR1 is SGDLS and CDR2 YYNGEE. The CDR3 sequence is 14 residues long. V lost 2 bases to trimming and J lost 0 bases, with 8 bases between them. CDR3 loop: CASSVSGDQETQYF. CDR3 nucleotide sequence: TGTGCCAGCAGCGTTAGCGGAGACCAAGAGACCCAGTACTTC.

The J gene is TRBJ1-2, the V gene TRBV5-1; the D is unclear. The CDR3 has 13 residues. V lost 2 bases, J lost 7 bases, and 12 bases lay in between. CDR1 and CDR2 (germline): SGHRS, YFSETQ. This chain's CDR3 is CASSFEGRGGYTF. The CDR3 nucleotides are TGCGCCAGCAGCTTTGAGGGTCGGGGTGGCTACACCTTC.

The chain couples TRBV29-1 to TRBJ2-5; 7 positions agree with TRBD1. Germline loops: CDR1 SQVTM, CDR2 ANQGSEA. Trimming at V came to 5 bases and at J to 2 bases, leaving 2 bases not matched to a gene. The CDR3 has 12 amino acids. The CDR3 loop reads CSVRQGQETQYF. DNA for the CDR3: TGCAGCGTTAGACAGGGACAAGAGACCCAGTACTTC.

The V call is TRBV2, the J call TRBJ2-1; the D gene is possibly TRBD2 (5 bases). CDR1 and CDR2 (germline): SNHLY, FYNNEI. Trimming shortened V by 2 bases and J by 0 bases, and 11 bases separated the two germline ends. CDR3 length equals 16 residues. CDR3 amino acids: CASSEQAGGSYNEQFF. The CDR3 DNA is TGTGCCAGCAGTGAACAGGCGGGTGGCTCCTACAATGAGCAGTTCTTC. The full variable domain, completed using reference TRBV2 and TRBJ2-1, is EPEVTQTPSHQVTQMGQEVILRCVPISNHLYFYWYRQILGQKVEFLVSFYNNEISEKSEIFDDQFSVERPDGSNFTLKIRSTKLEDSAMYFCASSEQAGGSYNEQFFGPGTRLTVL.

This sequence joins TRBV19 and TRBJ2-3, with D possibly matching TRBD1 (5 bases). V lost 3 bases, J lost 2 bases, and 9 bases lay in between. Germline loops: CDR1 LNHDA, CDR2 SQIVND (reference sequence). The CDR3 is 14 amino acids. The CDR3 region is CASSIGRATDTQYF. The DNA for the CDR3 is TGTGCCAGTAGTATCGGCAGGGCCACAGATACGCAGTATTTT.

This rearrangement joins TRBV15 to TRBJ1-1; maybe TRBD1 (5 bases). Germline lookup yields CDR1 LNHNV and CDR2 YYDKDF (reference sequence). The CDR3 extends over 14 amino acids. Trimming pared 5 bases from V and 0 bases from J, leaving 10 bases between. The CDR3 protein is CATSPGLLNTEAFF. The DNA of the CDR3 is TGTGCCACCAGCCCGGGACTCCTGAACACTGAAGCTTTCTTT.

This clone was seen just once. The rearrangement joins TRBV30 to TRBJ1-2; a possible D gene is TRBD1 (5 bases). The CDR3 is 12 residues long. The V end was cut by 4 bases, the J end by 5 bases, with 11 bases between. The V gene's germline CDR1 is GTSNPN and CDR2 SVGIG (reference sequence). The CDR3, as DNA: TGTGCCTGGAACAACAGGCTTTATGGCTACACCTTC. Translating it yields CAWNNRLYGYTF.

The count of this clone is one. The CDR3 DNA reads as TGTGCCAGCAGCTTAGGGGCGGACCTGGATACGCAGTATTTT. It specifies CASSLGADLDTQYF. This chain uses TRBV6-6 with TRBJ2-3, with D possibly TRBD1 on 5 matching bases. The CDR3 covers 14 residues. The germline V and J ends were trimmed by 6 bases and 6 bases, with 16 bases remaining between them. CDR1 is MNHNY and CDR2 is SVGAGI in the germline V gene (reference sequence).

The chain carries TRBV20-1 and TRBJ1-2; D uncertain. This CDR3 region has 11 residues. V gave up 0 bases and J gave up 6 bases, with 5 bases separating them. Per the germline V gene, CDR1 is DFQATT and CDR2 is SNEGSKA (reference sequence). CDR3 bases: TGCAGTGCTAGAGATGTAAATGGCTACACCTTC. Translation gives CSARDVNGYTF.

This clone showed up just once. The J gene is TRBJ2-3, the V gene TRBV7-9, with 8 positions matching TRBD2. Germline assignment: CDR1 SEHNR and CDR2 FQNEAQ (reference sequence). Trimming removed 7 bases from V and 4 bases from J; junction bases left unmatched: 10. This CDR3 comprises 15 residues. The CDR3 region has the DNA TGTGCCAGCAATCCGGGACTAGGGTTCGCAGATACGCAGTATTTT. This gives the protein CASNPGLGFADTQYF.

The CDR3 region has the DNA TGTGCCAGCAGCCCCGACAGGGGTAATGGCTACACCTTC. It translates to CASSPDRGNGYTF. This chain uses TRBV6-5 with TRBJ1-2; 8 bases agree with TRBD1. In germline, CDR1 is MNHEY, CDR2 SVGAGI. The CDR3 consists of 13 residues. V trimming: 6 bases; J trimming: 6 bases; junction bases outside the gene matches: 6.

The chain recombines TRBV7-8 with TRBJ2-1; 10 nucleotides line up with TRBD2. With 4 bases clipped from V and 8 bases from J, the junction kept 11 bases outside the gene matches. The CDR3 totals 16 residues. Germline V gives CDR1 SGHVS, CDR2 FQNEAQ. Here the CDR3 reads CASSSTSSGRRDEQFF. The CDR3 DNA follows: TGTGCCAGCAGCTCGACTTCTAGCGGGAGACGGGATGAGCAGTTCTTC.

There are a few counts of this clone. This rearrangement joins TRBV7-2 to TRBJ2-7, with TRBD1 matching 9 bases. The trim removed 7 bases at V and 1 base at J, leaving 8 bases unmatched. The germline V gene encodes CDR1 SGHTA and CDR2 FQGNSA. The CDR3 contains 15 residues. The CDR3 region is CASTAGGTGSYEQYF. The CDR3 DNA is TGTGCCAGCACCGCGGGCGGGACAGGGTCCTACGAGCAGTACTTC.

The chain carries TRBV20-1 and TRBJ1-4; D uncertain. The V and J ends lost 5 bases and 8 bases respectively, with 9 bases between them. This CDR3 has 11 amino acids. CDR1 is DFQATT and CDR2 is SNEGSKA in the germline V gene (reference sequence). CDR3 in amino acids: CSALLREKLFF. The CDR3 region has the DNA TGCAGTGCTCTGTTGCGGGAAAAACTGTTTTTT.